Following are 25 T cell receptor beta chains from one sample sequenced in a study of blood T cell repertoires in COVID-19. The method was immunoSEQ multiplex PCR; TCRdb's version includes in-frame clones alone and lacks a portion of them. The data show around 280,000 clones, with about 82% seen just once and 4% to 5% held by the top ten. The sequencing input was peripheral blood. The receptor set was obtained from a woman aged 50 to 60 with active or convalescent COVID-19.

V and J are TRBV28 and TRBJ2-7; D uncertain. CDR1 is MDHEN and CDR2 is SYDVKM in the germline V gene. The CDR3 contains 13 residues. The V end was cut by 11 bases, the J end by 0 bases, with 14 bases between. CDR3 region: CAAQPTVSYEQYF. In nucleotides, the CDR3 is TGTGCCGCCCAGCCCACAGTCTCCTACGAGCAGTACTTC. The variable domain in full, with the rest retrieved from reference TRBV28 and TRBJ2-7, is DVKVTQSSRYLVKRTGEKVFLECVQDMDHENMFWYRQDPGLGLRLIYFSYDVKMKEKGDIPEGYSVSREKKERFSLILESASTNQTSMYLCAAQPTVSYEQYFGPGTRLTVT.

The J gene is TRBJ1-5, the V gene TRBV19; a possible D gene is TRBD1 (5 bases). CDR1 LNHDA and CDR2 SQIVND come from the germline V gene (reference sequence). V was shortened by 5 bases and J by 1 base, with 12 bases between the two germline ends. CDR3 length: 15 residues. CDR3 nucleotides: TGTGCCAGTAGTGCCTATCAGGGAAGCAATCAGCCCCAGCATTTT. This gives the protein CASSAYQGSNQPQHF. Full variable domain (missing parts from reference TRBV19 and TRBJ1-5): DGGITQSPKYLFRKEGQNVTLSCEQNLNHDAMYWYRQDPGQGLRLIYYSQIVNDFQKGDIAEGYSVSREKKESFPLTVTSAQKNPTAFYLCASSAYQGSNQPQHFGDGTRLSIL.

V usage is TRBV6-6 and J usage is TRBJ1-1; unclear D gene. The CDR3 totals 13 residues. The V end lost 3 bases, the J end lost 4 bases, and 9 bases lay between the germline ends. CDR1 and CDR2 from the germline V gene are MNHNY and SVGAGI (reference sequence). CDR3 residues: CASSYAGITEAFF. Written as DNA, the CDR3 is TGTGCCAGCAGTTATGCAGGAATCACTGAAGCTTTCTTT.

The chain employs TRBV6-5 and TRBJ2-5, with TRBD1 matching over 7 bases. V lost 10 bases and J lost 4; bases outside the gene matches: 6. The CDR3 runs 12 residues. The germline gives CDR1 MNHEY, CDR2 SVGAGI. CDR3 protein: CATSHRGETQYF. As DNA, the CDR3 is TGTGCCACCTCACACAGGGGAGAGACCCAGTACTTC.

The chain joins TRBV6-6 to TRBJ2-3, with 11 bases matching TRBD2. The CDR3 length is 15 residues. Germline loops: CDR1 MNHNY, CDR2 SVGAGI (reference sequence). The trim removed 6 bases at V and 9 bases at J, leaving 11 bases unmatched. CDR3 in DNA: TGTGCCAGCAGGGCTAGCGGGAGGAACCAGAGGACGCAGTATTTT. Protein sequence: CASRASGRNQRTQYF.

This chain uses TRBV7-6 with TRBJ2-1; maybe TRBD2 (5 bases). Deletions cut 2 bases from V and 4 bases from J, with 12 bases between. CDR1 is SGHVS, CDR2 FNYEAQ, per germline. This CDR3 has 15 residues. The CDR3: CASSLTGKGYNEQFF. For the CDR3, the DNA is TGTGCCAGCAGCTTAACGGGGAAAGGTTACAATGAGCAGTTCTTC. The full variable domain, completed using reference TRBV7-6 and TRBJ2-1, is GAGVSQSPRYKVTKRGQDVALRCDPISGHVSLYWYRQALGQGPEFLTYFNYEAQQDKSGLPNDRFSAERPEGSISTLTIQRTEQRDSAMYRCASSLTGKGYNEQFFGPGTRLTVL.

CDR3 region: CASSLGGYSGSLAGELFF. In DNA, the CDR3 is TGTGCCAGCAGCTTGGGGGGGTATAGCGGGAGCCTCGCCGGGGAGCTGTTTTTT. The rearrangement uses TRBV5-8 and TRBJ2-2, with TRBD2 matching over 9 bases. The CDR3 is made up of 18 amino acids. The germline V gene encodes CDR1 SGHTS and CDR2 YDEGEE. V shed 0 bases, J shed 6 bases, and the junction held 12 bases outside the gene matches.

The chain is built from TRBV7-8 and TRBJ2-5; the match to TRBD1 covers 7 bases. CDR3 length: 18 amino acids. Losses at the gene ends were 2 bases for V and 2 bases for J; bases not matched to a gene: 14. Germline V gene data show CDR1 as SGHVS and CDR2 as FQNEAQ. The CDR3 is CASSLRAWDRMKQETQYF. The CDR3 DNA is TGTGCCAGCAGCTTAAGGGCTTGGGACAGAATGAAGCAAGAGACCCAGTACTTC. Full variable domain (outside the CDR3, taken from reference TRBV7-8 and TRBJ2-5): GAGVSQSPRYKVAKRGQDVALRCDPISGHVSLFWYQQALGQGPEFLTYFQNEAQLDKSGLPSDRFFAERPEGSVSTLKIQRTQQEDSAVYLCASSLRAWDRMKQETQYFGPGTRLLVL.

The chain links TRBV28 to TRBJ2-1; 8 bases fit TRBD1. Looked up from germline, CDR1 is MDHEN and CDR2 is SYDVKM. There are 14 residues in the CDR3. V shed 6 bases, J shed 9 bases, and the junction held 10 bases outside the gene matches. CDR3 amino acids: CASSNPSGGGEQFF. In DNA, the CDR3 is TGTGCCAGCAGCAATCCCTCAGGGGGCGGTGAGCAGTTCTTC.

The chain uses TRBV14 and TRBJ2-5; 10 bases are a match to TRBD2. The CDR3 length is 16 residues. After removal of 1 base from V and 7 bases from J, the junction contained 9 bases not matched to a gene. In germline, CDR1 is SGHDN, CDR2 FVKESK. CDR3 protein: CASSQGPSGRYGTQYF. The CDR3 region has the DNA TGTGCCAGCAGCCAAGGCCCTAGCGGGAGATATGGGACCCAGTACTTC.

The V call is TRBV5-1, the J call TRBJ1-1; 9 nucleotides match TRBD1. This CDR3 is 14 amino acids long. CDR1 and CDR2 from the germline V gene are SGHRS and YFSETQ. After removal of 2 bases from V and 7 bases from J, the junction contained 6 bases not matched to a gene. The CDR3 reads CASSFHDRGVEAFF. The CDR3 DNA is TGCGCCAGCAGCTTCCACGACAGGGGGGTTGAAGCTTTCTTT.

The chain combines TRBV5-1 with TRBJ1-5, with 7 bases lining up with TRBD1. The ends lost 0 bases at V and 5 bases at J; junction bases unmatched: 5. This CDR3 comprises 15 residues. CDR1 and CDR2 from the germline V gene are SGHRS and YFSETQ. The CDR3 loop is CASSLEGTVYQPQHF. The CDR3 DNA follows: TGCGCCAGCAGCTTGGAGGGGACAGTTTATCAGCCCCAGCATTTT.

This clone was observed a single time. This chain's CDR3 is CASKQQSSGNTIYF. For the CDR3, the DNA is TGTGCCAGCAAACAACAGAGCTCTGGAAACACCATATATTTT. The V call is TRBV7-2, the J call TRBJ1-3; D is ambiguous. The germline CDR1 and CDR2 sequences are SGHTA and FQGNSA. Trimming shortened V by 7 bases and J by 0 bases, and 10 bases separated the two germline ends. This CDR3 spans 14 amino acids.

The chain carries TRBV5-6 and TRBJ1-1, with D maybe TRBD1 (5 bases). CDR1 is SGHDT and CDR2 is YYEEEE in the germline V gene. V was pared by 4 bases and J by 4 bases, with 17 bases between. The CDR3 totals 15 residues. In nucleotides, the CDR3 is TGTGCCAGCAGCCCTCGGGCGGGGGAGGGCACTGAAGCTTTCTTT. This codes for CASSPRAGEGTEAFF.

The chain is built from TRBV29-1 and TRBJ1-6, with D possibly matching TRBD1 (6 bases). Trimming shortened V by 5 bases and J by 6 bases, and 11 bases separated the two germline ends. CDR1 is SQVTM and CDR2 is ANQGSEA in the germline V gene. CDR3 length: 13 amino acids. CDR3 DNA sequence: TGCAGCGTTAAGGGGGAGGGTAATTCACCCCTCCACTTT. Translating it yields CSVKGEGNSPLHF.

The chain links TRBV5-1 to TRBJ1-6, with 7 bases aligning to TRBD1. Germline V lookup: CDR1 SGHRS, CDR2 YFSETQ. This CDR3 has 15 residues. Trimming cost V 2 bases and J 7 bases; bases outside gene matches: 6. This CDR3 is CASSFSGQENSPLHF. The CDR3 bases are TGCGCCAGCAGCTTTTCCGGACAGGAAAATTCACCCCTCCACTTT.

The CDR3: CASSPGHRVTDTQYF. The CDR3 coding sequence is TGTGCCAGTAGTCCGGGACACAGAGTCACAGATACGCAGTATTTT. J is TRBJ2-3 and V is TRBV19; tentative D call: TRBD1 (6 bases). The CDR3 is 15 amino acids. The V gene lost 5 bases and the J gene lost 2 bases, with 14 bases spanning the gap. From germline, CDR1 is LNHDA and CDR2 SQIVND (reference sequence).

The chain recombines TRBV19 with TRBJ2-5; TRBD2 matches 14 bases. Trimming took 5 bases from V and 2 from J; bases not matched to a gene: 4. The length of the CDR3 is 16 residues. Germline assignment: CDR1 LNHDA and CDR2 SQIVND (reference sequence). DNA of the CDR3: TGTGCCAGTAGTCCCTGGACTAGCGGGAGGCAAGAGACCCAGTACTTC. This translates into CASSPWTSGRQETQYF.

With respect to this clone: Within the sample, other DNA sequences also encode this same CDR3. CDR3 sequence (DNA): TGTGCCAGCAGCCCAGGACAGGGCCGTCAAGAGACCCAGTACTTC. It encodes CASSPGQGRQETQYF. The chain uses TRBV5-6 and TRBJ2-5; 8 bases map to TRBD1. This CDR3 is built from 15 residues. The J segment lost 2 bases and the V segment lost 4 bases, leaving 7 bases of the junction unmatched. Germline V gene sequence: CDR1 SGHDT, CDR2 YYEEEE.

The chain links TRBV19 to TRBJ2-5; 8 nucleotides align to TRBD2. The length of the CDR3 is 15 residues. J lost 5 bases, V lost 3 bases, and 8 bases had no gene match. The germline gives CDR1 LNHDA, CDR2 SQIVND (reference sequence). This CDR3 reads CASSIRAGVRETQYF. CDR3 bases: TGTGCCAGTAGTATCCGAGCGGGAGTTCGTGAGACCCAGTACTTC.

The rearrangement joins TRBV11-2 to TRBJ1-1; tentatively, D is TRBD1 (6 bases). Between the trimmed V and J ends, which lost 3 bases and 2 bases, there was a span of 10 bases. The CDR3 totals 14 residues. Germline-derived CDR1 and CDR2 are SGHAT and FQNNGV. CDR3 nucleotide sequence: TGTGCCAGCAGCTTGTGGACAGCAAACACTGAAGCTTTCTTT. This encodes CASSLWTANTEAFF.

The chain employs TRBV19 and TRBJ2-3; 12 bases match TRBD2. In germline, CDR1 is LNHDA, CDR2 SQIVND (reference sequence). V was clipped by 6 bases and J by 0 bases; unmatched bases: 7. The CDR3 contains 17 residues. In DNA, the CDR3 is TGTGCCAGTAGCACCCTAGCGGGAGGGGGAAGCACAGATACGCAGTATTTT. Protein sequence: CASSTLAGGGSTDTQYF.

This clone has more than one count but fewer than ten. The CDR3: CSASPPTGALYNEQFF. The CDR3 region has the DNA TGCAGTGCTAGTCCCCCAACAGGGGCGCTTTACAATGAGCAGTTCTTC. The chain combines TRBV20-1 with TRBJ2-1; 7 positions agree with TRBD1. The CDR3 has 16 amino acids. J lost 4 bases, V lost 3 bases, and 12 bases had no gene match. Germline CDR1 DFQATT, CDR2 SNEGSKA (reference sequence).

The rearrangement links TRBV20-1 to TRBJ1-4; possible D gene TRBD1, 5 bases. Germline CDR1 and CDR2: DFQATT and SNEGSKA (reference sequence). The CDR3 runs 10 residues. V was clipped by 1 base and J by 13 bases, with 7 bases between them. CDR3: CSARGQGLFF. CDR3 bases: TGCAGTGCTAGAGGGCAGGGACTGTTTTTT.

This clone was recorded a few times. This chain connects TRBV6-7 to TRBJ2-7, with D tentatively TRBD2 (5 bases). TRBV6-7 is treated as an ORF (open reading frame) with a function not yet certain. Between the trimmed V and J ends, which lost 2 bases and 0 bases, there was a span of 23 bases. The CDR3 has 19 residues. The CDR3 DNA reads TGTGCCAGCAGTTACCACGGAGGATCTGGCCAAGGGAGCTCCTACGAGCAGTACTTC. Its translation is CASSYHGGSGQGSSYEQYF.